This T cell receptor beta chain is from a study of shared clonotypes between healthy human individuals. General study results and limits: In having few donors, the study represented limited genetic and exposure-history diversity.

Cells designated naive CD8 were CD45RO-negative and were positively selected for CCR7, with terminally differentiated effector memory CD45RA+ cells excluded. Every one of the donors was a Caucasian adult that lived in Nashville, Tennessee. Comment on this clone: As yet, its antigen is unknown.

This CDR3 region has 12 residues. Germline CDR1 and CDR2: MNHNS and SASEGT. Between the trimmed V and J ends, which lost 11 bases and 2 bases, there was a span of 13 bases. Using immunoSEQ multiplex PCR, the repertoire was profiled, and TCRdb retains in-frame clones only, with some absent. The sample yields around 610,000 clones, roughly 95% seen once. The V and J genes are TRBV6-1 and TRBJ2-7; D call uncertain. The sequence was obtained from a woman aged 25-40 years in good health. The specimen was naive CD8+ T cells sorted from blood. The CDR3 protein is CASTLYTYEQYF. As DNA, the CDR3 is TGTGCCTCGACCCTTTACACCTACGAGCAGTACTTC.